The 19 T cell receptor beta chains presented below share a single source sample, sequenced in a study of radiation and T cells in renal cell carcinoma (TCRdb year 2020). Library preparation was by the immunoSEQ multiplex PCR assay. Imported from immuneACCESS, the table was reduced by TCRdb to in-frame sequences with V and J called. These copies leave out some clones; in studies compared against another copy, an unresolved V gene accounts for under half, and the cause of the remainder is not known. This sample has roughly 170,000 clones in its table, and approximately 90% of those were observed once. The ten largest clones take up 11% of the sample. The time point tag for this specimen amounts to: blood 4 weeks post-SBRT, at nephrectomy. The sample's treatment or condition, from its label and the paper: 15 Gy SBRT to primary tumor, nephrectomy 4 weeks later. The sequencing here drew on blood, taken from a patient whose treatment included radiotherapy and nephrectomy. The source of these receptors is a woman in her fifties or sixties with renal cell carcinoma.

J is TRBJ2-3 and V is TRBV19; perhaps TRBD1 as D (6 bases). Germline CDR1 reads LNHDA; CDR2 reads SQIVND (reference sequence). Trimming cost V 8 bases and J 2 bases, with 23 bases left between them. The CDR3 is made up of 17 amino acids. The CDR3 coding sequence is TGTGCCAGTGGGGTGGGATCGGGACACCGATCCACAGATACGCAGTATTTT. Translation: CASGVGSGHRSTDTQYF.

The gene calls are TRBV7-9 and TRBJ1-1; D perhaps matches TRBD1 (5 bases). The germline V gene has CDR1 SEHNR and CDR2 FQNEAQ (reference sequence). Trimming cost V 1 base and J 4 bases, with 13 bases left between them. This CDR3 comprises 15 residues. The CDR3 loop reads CASSLGSGASTEAFF. The CDR3 DNA follows: TGTGCCAGCAGCTTAGGTTCCGGGGCGAGCACTGAAGCTTTCTTT.

The rearrangement uses TRBV27 and TRBJ2-2; D may be TRBD2 (7 bases). The CDR3 is made up of 16 amino acids. V was trimmed by 5 bases and J by 4 bases, leaving 17 bases between them. Germline V gene sequence: CDR1 MNHEY, CDR2 SMNVEV (reference sequence). The DNA for the CDR3 is TGTGCCAGCAGTACACTCGGGGGGCGGGGCACCGGGGAGCTGTTTTTT. Encoded protein: CASSTLGGRGTGELFF.

J is TRBJ2-5 and V is TRBV6-1; 12 bases map to TRBD2. Trimming removed 3 bases from V and 4 bases from J; junction bases left unmatched: 3. The CDR3 extends over 15 amino acids. CDR1 MNHNS and CDR2 SASEGT come from the germline V gene. CDR3 nucleotides: TGTGCCAGCAGTGATATGACTAGCGGGGGAGAGACCCAGTACTTC. This codes for CASSDMTSGGETQYF.

J is TRBJ2-2 and V is TRBV6-5, with D maybe TRBD1 (6 bases). CDR3 length equals 15 residues. Germline V gene lookup returns CDR1 MNHEY and CDR2 SVGAGI. Trimming removed 0 bases at V and 7 bases at J, with 12 bases between. The CDR3 DNA reads TGTGCCAGCAGTTACTCACAGGGTGTAGGCGGGGAGCTGTTTTTT. Its translation is CASSYSQGVGGELFF.

The chain employs TRBV7-6 and TRBJ2-5; 7 nucleotides line up with TRBD2. Germline V gene data show CDR1 as SGHVS and CDR2 as FNYEAQ. The trim removed 8 bases at V and 2 bases at J, leaving 11 bases unmatched. This CDR3 spans 15 amino acids. The DNA of the CDR3 is TGTGCCAGCGGCCCGCGCGGGGGAAGACAAGAGACCCAGTACTTC. It codes for CASGPRGGRQETQYF.

V is TRBV9 and J is TRBJ1-1; D is perhaps TRBD1 (5 bases). V was clipped by 0 bases and J by 4 bases, with 13 bases between them. The germline CDR1 and CDR2 sequences are SGDLS and YYNGEE. The CDR3 loop spans 15 amino acids. CDR3 in DNA: TGTGCCAGCAGCGTAGTGGGGGAGGCAGGCACTGAAGCTTTCTTT. Its translation: CASSVVGEAGTEAFF.

The V and J genes are TRBV6-1 and TRBJ1-4; a weak D match, TRBD1 (5 bases). CDR3 length: 14 amino acids. V was trimmed by 6 bases and J by 8 bases, leaving 16 bases between them. CDR1 and CDR2 (germline): MNHNS, SASEGT. The CDR3: CASRARDVGEKLFF. CDR3 coding DNA: TGTGCCAGCAGGGCGCGGGACGTTGGGGAAAAACTGTTTTTT.

CDR3: CASSSPGNTIYF. Here the CDR3 DNA reads TGTGCCAGCAGTTCTCCTGGAAACACCATATATTTT. V usage is TRBV6-5 and J usage is TRBJ1-3; D remains ambiguous. In germline, CDR1 is MNHEY, CDR2 SVGAGI. This CDR3 is built from 12 residues. With 4 bases removed from V and 2 bases from J, the gap between germline ends came to 3 bases.

CDR3 region: CASRSTGGANGYTF. DNA for the CDR3: TGTGCCAGCAGAAGTACAGGGGGCGCAAATGGCTACACCTTC. The V and J genes are TRBV28 and TRBJ1-2; 9 bases fit TRBD1. Trimming cost V 6 bases and J 6 bases; bases outside gene matches: 8. CDR3 length equals 14 residues. Germline V gives CDR1 MDHEN, CDR2 SYDVKM.

The chain employs TRBV19 and TRBJ1-4, with TRBD1 matching over 9 bases. Unmatched junction bases numbered 12, after V lost 4 bases and J lost 6 bases. This CDR3 spans 17 amino acids. The V gene's germline CDR1 is LNHDA and CDR2 SQIVND (reference sequence). The CDR3 DNA is TGTGCCAGTAGTACGTCCCGGGACAGGGTTGGAGATGAAAAACTGTTTTTT. It translates to CASSTSRDRVGDEKLFF.

The V gene is TRBV6-1, the J gene TRBJ1-5; 7 nucleotides agree with TRBD1. The trim removed 5 bases at V and 6 bases at J, leaving 4 bases unmatched. This CDR3 contains 13 residues. Germline V gene lookup returns CDR1 MNHNS and CDR2 SASEGT. CDR3 sequence reads: CASSLGGGQPQHF. For the CDR3, the DNA is TGTGCCAGCAGTTTAGGGGGCGGTCAGCCCCAGCATTTT.

This chain connects TRBV29-1 to TRBJ1-2, with 10 bases identical to TRBD1. V trimming: 7 bases; J trimming: 8 bases; junction bases outside the gene matches: 7. Germline loops: CDR1 SQVTM, CDR2 ANQGSEA. CDR3 length: 12 amino acids. The CDR3 DNA reads as TGCAGCGCAGGGACAGGGGTCGAAGGCTACACCTTC. Its translation: CSAGTGVEGYTF.

This chain uses TRBV19 with TRBJ2-1, with TRBD2 matching 8 bases. There are 16 residues in the CDR3. CDR1 is LNHDA and CDR2 is SQIVND in the germline V gene (reference sequence). The J segment lost 4 bases and the V segment lost 6 bases, leaving 11 bases of the junction unmatched. The CDR3 DNA reads TGTGCCAGTAGCTTAGCGGGGAGACTTCGGTACAATGAGCAGTTCTTC. Protein: CASSLAGRLRYNEQFF. The variable domain in full, with the rest retrieved from reference TRBV19 and TRBJ2-1, is DGGITQSPKYLFRKEGQNVTLSCEQNLNHDAMYWYRQDPGQGLRLIYYSQIVNDFQKGDIAEGYSVSREKKESFPLTVTSAQKNPTAFYLCASSLAGRLRYNEQFFGPGTRLTVL.

This chain links TRBV28 with TRBJ2-3; no clear D gene. The germline CDR1 and CDR2 sequences are MDHEN and SYDVKM. V was shortened by 11 bases and J by 2 bases, with 11 bases between the two germline ends. The CDR3 length is 12 residues. CDR3 sequence: CASHGDTDTQYF. The CDR3 bases are TGTGCCTCCCACGGCGACACAGATACGCAGTATTTT. Complete variable domain (other parts from reference TRBV28 and TRBJ2-3): DVKVTQSSRYLVKRTGEKVFLECVQDMDHENMFWYRQDPGLGLRLIYFSYDVKMKEKGDIPEGYSVSREKKERFSLILESASTNQTSMYLCASHGDTDTQYFGPGTRLTVL.

The V and J genes are TRBV19 and TRBJ2-1, with D perhaps being TRBD1 or TRBD2 (5 bases each). V was shortened by 4 bases and J by 0 bases, with 13 bases between the two germline ends. CDR3 size: 16 residues. The germline V gene encodes CDR1 LNHDA and CDR2 SQIVND (reference sequence). The CDR3 nucleotides read TGTGCCAGTAGTACCTCAGGGACGGGCTCCTACAATGAGCAGTTCTTC. It translates to CASSTSGTGSYNEQFF.

The V call is TRBV18, the J call TRBJ1-5, with 7 bases aligning to TRBD1. Losses at the gene ends were 4 bases for V and 4 bases for J; bases not matched to a gene: 4. The CDR3 contains 14 residues. The germline gives CDR1 KGHSH, CDR2 LQKENI. The DNA for the CDR3 is TGTGCCAGCTCACGGACAGGTCAGAATCAGCCCCAGCATTTT. The encoded protein is CASSRTGQNQPQHF.

The CDR3, as DNA: TGTGCCAGTAGTTCGACGTCAGGGGATGCTAACTATGGCTACACCTTC. Its translation: CASSSTSGDANYGYTF. The chain employs TRBV19 and TRBJ1-2, with D possibly TRBD1 on 6 matching bases. The CDR3 runs to 16 residues. Trimming took 5 bases from V and 0 from J, leaving 16 bases between them. Germline V lookup: CDR1 LNHDA, CDR2 SQIVND (reference sequence).

The chain uses TRBV6-1 and TRBJ1-1; D is ambiguous. The V end lost 3 bases, the J end lost 2 bases, and 7 bases lay between the germline ends. The CDR3 consists of 13 residues. Germline loops: CDR1 MNHNS, CDR2 SASEGT. The CDR3 loop is CASSEVRNTEAFF. CDR3 bases: TGTGCCAGCAGTGAGGTCCGCAACACTGAAGCTTTCTTT.